Following are 7 T cell receptor beta chains from one sample sequenced in a study of T cells after posttransplantation cyclophosphamide. Treatment was busulfan-fludarabine conditioning, a marrow graft, and cyclophosphamide on days +3 and +4. The assay was immunoSEQ multiplex PCR, and TCRdb's table has in-frame clones only and misses some. The sample is made up of about 12,000 clones, none counted only once. Sequencing was performed on PBMCs, taken after allogeneic stem cell transplant with posttransplant cyclophosphamide. The receptors stem from a female patient between 40 and 50 years old who received an allogeneic stem cell transplant from an unrelated donor, was CMV-positive, and had acute GVHD only. Some T cells may possibly be graft donor cells.

This clone was seen only a few times. The chain joins TRBV21-1 to TRBJ2-5; the DNA was not used to check the table's D call, TRBD2. The better agreement between TRBJ2-7 and the DNA end casts doubt on the J call. TRBV21-1 is a known pseudogene. The CDR3 is made up of 16 amino acids. This chain's CDR3 is CASSNGGEGSSYEQYF. CDR3 nucleotides: TGTGCCAGCAGCAATGGGGGGGAAGGCAGCTCCTACGAGCAGTACTTC.

This clone was counted ten times or more. The chain links TRBV7-9 to TRBJ1-2; 9 bases match TRBD1. V dropped 5 bases and J dropped 0; count of bases not matched to a gene: 13. Germline assignment: CDR1 SEHNR and CDR2 FQNEAQ (reference sequence). This CDR3 is built from 18 residues. CDR3: CASSETGTGHRANYGYTF. For the CDR3, the DNA is TGTGCCAGCAGCGAGACCGGGACAGGGCACCGAGCTAACTATGGCTACACCTTC.

The sample holds a few counts of this clone. Germline and junction disagree at one end, which may indicate a read error. Written as DNA, the CDR3 is TGTGCCGGCAGCCAAGGACAGGGACTGTCGCTAGGCAACCAGCCCCAGCATTTT. Amino acids: CAGSQGQGLSLGNQPQHF. The chain uses TRBV2 and TRBJ1-5, with 8 bases aligning to TRBD1. CDR1 is SNHLY and CDR2 is FYNNEI in the germline V gene. This CDR3 is built from 18 residues.

In its sample, this clone was seen many times. The gene calls are TRBV7-9 and TRBJ1-2; 8 bases fit TRBD1. This CDR3 is built from 14 residues. Unmatched junction bases numbered 9, after V lost 5 bases and J lost 7 bases. Germline CDR1 reads SEHNR; CDR2 reads FQNEAQ (reference sequence). The CDR3 region has the DNA TGTGCCAGCAGCGATCCTTTTGACAGGGGTGGCTACACCTTC. Its translation is CASSDPFDRGGYTF.

The chain is built from TRBV4-1 and TRBJ2-5, with 14 bases fitting TRBD2. The CDR3 loop spans 15 amino acids. Germline CDR1 MGHRA, CDR2 YSYEKL. V was clipped by 4 bases and J by 4 bases; unmatched bases: 2. For the CDR3, the DNA is TGCGCCAGCAGCCGAGGACTAGCGGGGGGAGAGACCCAGTACTTC. Its translation is CASSRGLAGGETQYF.

This clone was picked up a small number of times. The genes are TRBV9 and TRBJ1-5; no clear D gene. The germline V gene encodes CDR1 SGDLS and CDR2 YYNGEE. The CDR3 runs 15 residues. Trimming pared 2 bases from V and 0 bases from J, leaving 9 bases between. The CDR3 DNA reads TGTGCCAGCAGCGTCACGCCCTATAGCAATCAGCCCCAGCATTTT. Its translation: CASSVTPYSNQPQHF.

This clone has more than one count but fewer than ten. V usage is TRBV19 and J usage is TRBJ2-1; D may be TRBD2 (7 bases). This CDR3 contains 13 residues. Germline CDR1 and CDR2: LNHDA and SQIVND (reference sequence). Trimming left V 10 bases short and J 5 bases short, with 15 bases between. CDR3 DNA sequence: TGTGCCACCTTAGGGGGGGGGCACAATGAGCAGTTCTTC. Encoded protein: CATLGGGHNEQFF.